This TCR beta chain was observed in a study of shared clonotypes between healthy human individuals. Trimming cost V 5 bases and J 2 bases, with 9 bases left between them. The CDR3 extends over 13 amino acids. Germline V lookup: CDR1 MDHEN, CDR2 SYDVKM. This clone was detected only a few times. Generated by immunoSEQ multiplex PCR, the TCRdb table keeps only in-frame clones and is missing some. The sample lists around 720,000 clones, around three quarters seen once, with 1.5% to 2% in the top ten. The gene calls are TRBV28 and TRBJ1-2; D gene ambiguous. The sequenced material came from memory CD4+ T cells sorted from blood. Subset: CD45RA-negative fraction. This receptor was identified in a woman aged 30 to 39 in good health. The CDR3 region has the DNA TGTGCCAGCAGTAGACACCGAAACTATGGCTACACCTTC. Translating it yields CASSRHRNYGYTF.